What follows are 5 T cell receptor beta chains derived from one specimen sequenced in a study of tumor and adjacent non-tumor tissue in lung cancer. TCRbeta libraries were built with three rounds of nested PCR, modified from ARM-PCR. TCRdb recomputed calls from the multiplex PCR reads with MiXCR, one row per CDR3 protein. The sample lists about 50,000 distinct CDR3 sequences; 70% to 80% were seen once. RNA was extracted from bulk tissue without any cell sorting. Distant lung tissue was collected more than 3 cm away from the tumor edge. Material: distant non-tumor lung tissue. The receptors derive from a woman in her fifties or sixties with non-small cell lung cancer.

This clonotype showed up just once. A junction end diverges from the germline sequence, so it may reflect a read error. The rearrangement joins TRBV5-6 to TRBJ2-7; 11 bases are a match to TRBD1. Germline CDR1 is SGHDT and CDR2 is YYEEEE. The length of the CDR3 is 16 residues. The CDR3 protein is CPSSWRTGGETLGQYF. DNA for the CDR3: TGTCCCAGCAGCTGGCGGACAGGGGGCGAGACTCTGGGACAGTACTTC.

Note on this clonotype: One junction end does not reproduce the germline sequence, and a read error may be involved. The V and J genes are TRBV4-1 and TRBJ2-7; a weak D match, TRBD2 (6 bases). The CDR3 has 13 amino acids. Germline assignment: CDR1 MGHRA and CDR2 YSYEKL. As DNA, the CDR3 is TGCGGCGGCAGCCGGCAGGGAGGCTACAAGCAGTACTTC. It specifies CGGSRQGGYKQYF.

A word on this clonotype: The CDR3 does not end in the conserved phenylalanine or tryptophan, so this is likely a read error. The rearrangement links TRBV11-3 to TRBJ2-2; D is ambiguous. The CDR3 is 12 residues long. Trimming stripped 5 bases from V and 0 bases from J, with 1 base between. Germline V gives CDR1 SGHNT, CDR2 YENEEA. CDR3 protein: CASSTNTGELFS. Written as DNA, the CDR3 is TGTGCCAGCAGCACGAACACCGGGGAGCTGTTTTCG.

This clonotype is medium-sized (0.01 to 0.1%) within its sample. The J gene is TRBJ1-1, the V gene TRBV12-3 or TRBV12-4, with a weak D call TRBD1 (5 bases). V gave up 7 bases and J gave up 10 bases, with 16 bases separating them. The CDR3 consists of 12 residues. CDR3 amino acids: CASTDLGEVAFF. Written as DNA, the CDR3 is TGTGCCAGCACCGACTTGGGGGAAGTAGCTTTCTTT.

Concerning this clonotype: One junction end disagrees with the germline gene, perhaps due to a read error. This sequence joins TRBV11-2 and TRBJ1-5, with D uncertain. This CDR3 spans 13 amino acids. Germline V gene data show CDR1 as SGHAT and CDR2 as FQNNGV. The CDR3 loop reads CASSCHSSQPQHF. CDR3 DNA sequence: TGTGCCAGCAGTTGTCATAGCAGTCAGCCCCAGCATTTT.